These 21 T cell receptor beta chains originate from one sample sequenced in a study of cytomegalovirus exposure and HLA in healthy donors. Vbeta (60) and Jbeta (13) primers were used in the PCR. The repertoire was sequenced with immunoSEQ multiplex PCR; TCRdb's copy has only in-frame clones and lacks some. This sample has 90,000 to 150,000 clones, with over 65% found just once. Sample: PBMCs. These receptors all stem from a woman between 25 and 40 years old in good health and CMV-seropositive.

The genes are TRBV6-6 and TRBJ1-1, with a weak D call TRBD1 (5 bases). Trimming removed 10 bases from V and 7 bases from J, with 13 bases in between. This CDR3 contains 11 residues. Germline loops: CDR1 MNHNY, CDR2 SVGAGI (reference sequence). The CDR3, as DNA: TGTGCCACGGGGGGGGTTCTTGAAGCTTTCTTT. Translating gives CATGGVLEAFF.

This clone has a handful of counts. V usage is TRBV7-8 and J usage is TRBJ1-2; TRBD1 agrees at 7 bases. The CDR3 loop spans 13 amino acids. The V gene's germline CDR1 is SGHVS and CDR2 FQNEAQ. J lost 4 bases, V lost 5 bases, and 4 bases had no gene match. The chain's CDR3 is CASSERDSYGYTF. The CDR3, as DNA: TGTGCCAGCAGCGAAAGGGACAGCTATGGCTACACCTTC.

J is TRBJ2-1 and V is TRBV4-3, with a possible D match to TRBD2 (7 bases). Germline CDR1 and CDR2: LGHNA and YSLEER. The CDR3 spans 15 residues. V was cut by 4 bases and J by 8 bases, with 18 bases left in between. The CDR3 DNA follows: TGCGCCAGCAGCCGAAATAAGGGGGGGATTGATGAGCAGTTCTTC. The encoded protein is CASSRNKGGIDEQFF.

The chain recombines TRBV7-3 with TRBJ2-7; TRBD1 is a possible D gene (5 bases). Looked up from germline, CDR1 is SGHTA and CDR2 is FQGTGA. The V end was cut by 5 bases, the J end by 6 bases, with 14 bases between. CDR3 size: 13 residues. CDR3 residues: CASSPGNQGEQYF. The CDR3 DNA sequence: TGTGCCAGCAGCCCCGGAAATCAGGGCGAGCAGTACTTC. The whole variable domain, remainder taken from reference TRBV7-3 and TRBJ2-7, is GAGVSQTPSNKVTEKGKYVELRCDPISGHTALYWYRQSLGQGPEFLIYFQGTGAADDSGLPNDRFFAVRPEGSVSTLKIQRTERGDSAVYLCASSPGNQGEQYFGPGTRLTVT.

The chain is built from TRBV6-1 and TRBJ2-3; 7 bases match TRBD1. Unmatched junction bases numbered 5, after V lost 8 bases and J lost 3 bases. Germline loops: CDR1 MNHNS, CDR2 SASEGT. CDR3 length: 13 residues. Here the CDR3 DNA reads TGTGCCAGCGAGGGGGCCGGTACAGATACGCAGTATTTT. Protein product: CASEGAGTDTQYF.

This clone has a single count. V usage is TRBV18 and J usage is TRBJ1-6, with 10 bases lining up with TRBD1. Germline V CDR1 and CDR2: KGHSH, LQKENI. With 6 bases clipped from V and 10 bases from J, the junction kept 6 bases outside the gene matches. The CDR3 totals 14 residues. CDR3 sequence (DNA): TGTGCCAGCTCCCCCGGGACAGGGGACTCACCCCTCCACTTT. Its translation: CASSPGTGDSPLHF.

V is TRBV27 and J is TRBJ2-1; 10 bases agree with TRBD2. This CDR3 is built from 17 residues. Germline V gene data show CDR1 as MNHEY and CDR2 as SMNVEV (reference sequence). After removal of 6 bases from V and 5 bases from J, the junction contained 13 bases not matched to a gene. CDR3 amino acids: CASSPDWLAGVNNEQFF. The DNA for the CDR3 is TGTGCCAGCAGCCCGGACTGGCTAGCGGGGGTTAACAATGAGCAGTTCTTC.

The chain joins TRBV6-1 to TRBJ2-1; TRBD2 matches at 9 bases. J lost 8 bases, V lost 4 bases, and 9 bases had no gene match. Per germline, CDR1 MNHNS and CDR2 SASEGT. This CDR3 comprises 15 residues. CDR3 coding DNA: TGTGCCAGCAGTGCCCTCCGCGGGGGGGCGCATGAGCAGTTCTTC. It is translated as CASSALRGGAHEQFF.

The chain is built from TRBV6-1 and TRBJ1-5, with TRBD1 matching 8 bases. Per the germline V gene, CDR1 is MNHNS and CDR2 is SASEGT. CDR3 size: 18 residues. Trimming took 0 bases from V and 4 from J; bases not matched to a gene: 11. The CDR3 region is CASSEAIVTWTGNQPQHF. The CDR3 region has the DNA TGTGCCAGCAGTGAAGCAATCGTAACTTGGACAGGGAATCAGCCCCAGCATTTT.

This chain links TRBV5-1 with TRBJ2-2; 7 bases map to TRBD2. Germline V gene data show CDR1 as SGHRS and CDR2 as YFSETQ. The CDR3 loop spans 15 amino acids. V gave up 1 base and J gave up 4 bases; unmatched junction bases: 4. The CDR3 loop reads CASSLIWGGTGELFF. The CDR3 region has the DNA TGCGCCAGCAGCTTGATTTGGGGGGGCACCGGGGAGCTGTTTTTT.

The gene calls are TRBV9 and TRBJ2-2; TRBD1 matches at 7 bases. The CDR3 spans 15 residues. With 2 bases clipped from V and 3 bases from J, the junction kept 4 bases outside the gene matches. CDR1 and CDR2 (germline): SGDLS, YYNGEE. Here the CDR3 DNA reads TGTGCCAGCAGCGTCAGGGGGTCGTACACCGGGGAGCTGTTTTTT. Its translation: CASSVRGSYTGELFF.

This chain joins TRBV6-5 and TRBJ2-2, with TRBD1 identical over 7 bases. The CDR3 covers 14 residues. J lost 2 bases, V lost 8 bases, and 5 bases had no gene match. The germline gives CDR1 MNHEY, CDR2 SVGAGI. CDR3 bases: TGTGCCAGCCGGGACAGTCAAAACACCGGGGAGCTGTTTTTT. Residues: CASRDSQNTGELFF.

The rearrangement joins TRBV7-2 to TRBJ2-1; 9 positions match TRBD2. With 5 bases clipped from V and 5 bases from J, the junction kept 7 bases outside the gene matches. The germline V gene encodes CDR1 SGHTA and CDR2 FQGNSA. The CDR3 length is 15 residues. The CDR3 DNA follows: TGTGCCAGCAGCCTCTGGGCTAGCGGGGACAATGAGCAGTTCTTC. Translating it yields CASSLWASGDNEQFF.

The chain couples TRBV6-4 to TRBJ2-6; the D is unclear. Germline-derived CDR1 and CDR2 are MRHNA and SNTAGT. V lost 8 bases to trimming and J lost 0 bases, with 5 bases between them. CDR3 length: 13 amino acids. CDR3 sequence reads: CASRNSGANVLTF. DNA of the CDR3: TGTGCCAGCCGTAACTCTGGGGCCAACGTCCTGACTTTC.

This clone showed up just a few times. The chain recombines TRBV5-6 with TRBJ1-6, with TRBD1 identical over 7 bases. Germline CDR1 and CDR2: SGHDT and YYEEEE. This CDR3 comprises 14 residues. V trimming: 2 bases; J trimming: 8 bases; junction bases outside the gene matches: 4. CDR3 residues: CASSLQGLDSPLHF. The DNA of the CDR3 is TGTGCCAGCAGCTTACAGGGGCTGGATTCACCCCTCCACTTT.

This clone was observed a few times. V and J are TRBV28 and TRBJ2-5; possibly TRBD2 for D (5 bases). Germline V gene data show CDR1 as MDHEN and CDR2 as SYDVKM. Trimming took off 5 bases at V and 7 bases at J, with 8 bases between the two ends. CDR3 length: 11 residues. This chain's CDR3 is CASSPRGTQYF. In DNA, the CDR3 is TGTGCCAGCAGTCCTCGGGGGACCCAGTACTTC.

This clone was counted once. The chain employs TRBV11-2 and TRBJ2-7; TRBD2 aligns across 7 bases. Germline V lookup: CDR1 SGHAT, CDR2 FQNNGV. Unmatched junction bases numbered 4, after V lost 5 bases and J lost 3 bases. The CDR3 is 13 amino acids. The CDR3: CASSPSGGYEQYF. The CDR3 DNA reads TGTGCCAGCAGCCCTTCGGGGGGCTACGAGCAGTACTTC. The variable domain in full, with the rest retrieved from reference TRBV11-2 and TRBJ2-7, is EAGVAQSPRYKIIEKRQSVAFWCNPISGHATLYWYQQILGQGPKLLIQFQNNGVVDDSQLPKDRFSAERLKGVDSTLKIQPAKLEDSAVYLCASSPSGGYEQYFGPGTRLTVT.

This clone was seen a single time. The chain carries TRBV27 and TRBJ1-6, with D perhaps matching TRBD1 (6 bases). Germline CDR1 reads MNHEY; CDR2 reads SMNVEV (reference sequence). Trimming cost V 7 bases and J 7 bases, with 17 bases left between them. The CDR3 is made up of 15 amino acids. Here the CDR3 DNA reads TGTGCCAGCACCCCTGAAGGGGGAGCCAATTCACCCCTCCACTTT. Encoded protein: CASTPEGGANSPLHF.

In its sample, this clone was seen once. The chain recombines TRBV7-2 with TRBJ2-7; 8 bases line up with TRBD2. Germline V CDR1 and CDR2: SGHTA, FQGNSA. Trimming took 3 bases from V and 3 from J; bases not matched to a gene: 4. This CDR3 has 14 residues. The chain's CDR3 is CASSFSGAFYEQYF. The CDR3, as DNA: TGTGCCAGCAGCTTTAGCGGGGCCTTCTACGAGCAGTACTTC.

V is TRBV7-3 and J is TRBJ2-5; 9 bases align to TRBD2. This CDR3 has 15 amino acids. Germline CDR1 is SGHTA and CDR2 is FQGTGA. The trim removed 5 bases at V and 0 bases at J, leaving 4 bases unmatched. CDR3 nucleotide sequence: TGTGCCAGCAGCATTAGCGGGGGTTACCAAGAGACCCAGTACTTC. This translates into CASSISGGYQETQYF.

This chain uses TRBV6-5 with TRBJ2-5; perhaps TRBD1 as D (7 bases). Trimming pared 7 bases from V and 2 bases from J, leaving 14 bases between. The CDR3 loop spans 14 amino acids. Per the germline V gene, CDR1 is MNHEY and CDR2 is SVGAGI. The CDR3 DNA is TGTGCCAGCACCCCTCAGGGGGGACAAGAGACCCAGTACTTC. This sequence encodes CASTPQGGQETQYF.